This T cell receptor (beta chain) was recorded in a study of blood T cell repertoires in COVID-19. Study-wide context: T cells, B-cell-depleted T cells, or PBMCs provided the cDNA or gDNA that served as material.

Trimming cost V 5 bases and J 7 bases, with 24 bases left between them. There are 16 residues in the CDR3. The germline V gene has CDR1 LNHDA and CDR2 SQIVND (reference sequence). Followed longitudinally, the Seattle patients had been enrolled during active infection. In the authors' methods: Estimates of nucleated cell counts were drawn from the amplification of reference gene primers. Profiled with immunoSEQ multiplex PCR; TCRdb holds only in-frame clones, not every one. V and J calls and clone size are as listed in that table; D and trimming were resolved from the DNA. The table has 96,000 or so clones, 80% to 90% seen once; the top ten hold 4% to 4.5%.

The chain has TRBV19 and TRBJ2-7, with D perhaps matching TRBD2 (6 bases). The TCR was taken from a human donor with COVID-19, enrolled during active disease. The donor label of this sample is uncertain. The sequencing input was peripheral blood. The CDR3 reads CASSGALGTEAGEQYF. The CDR3 bases are TGTGCCAGTAGTGGGGCGCTAGGGACTGAAGCAGGGGAGCAGTACTTC.